The clone carrying this TCR beta chain has a handful of counts. Its antigen is currently unknown. This record comes from a study of graft-versus-host responses after intestinal transplantation. Regarding the study as a whole: Peak circulating GvH clone levels were associated with early post-transplant HvG declines.

Sequenced by immunoSEQ multiplex PCR; TCRdb stores in-frame clones only, minus some. In the table there are tens of thousands of clones, approximately 90% of which are singletons. The CDR3 loop spans 13 amino acids. CDR1 and CDR2 (germline): MNHNY, SVGAGI (reference sequence). V lost 6 bases to trimming and J lost 3 bases, with 11 bases between them. The material was unstimulated CD8+ T cells sorted from spleen or lymph node cells, obtained before transplant. This chain connects TRBV6-6 to TRBJ1-2, with no clear D. The TCR originated in a human donor who was the organ donor for an intestinal transplant. As DNA, the CDR3 is TGTGCCAGCAGCGCGGGGTACGACTATGGCTACACCTTC. Translating gives CASSAGYDYGYTF.